This T cell receptor (beta chain) came from a study of patients and donors after allogeneic stem cell transplantation. Germline V gives CDR1 MGHRA, CDR2 YSYEKL. The CDR3 is made up of 16 amino acids. Trimming shortened V by 1 base and J by 2 bases, and 14 bases separated the two germline ends. MiXCR was run by TCRdb on the RT-PCR reads, yielding one entry per CDR3 protein. The top ten clones hold roughly 6.4% of a sample with roughly 940,000 distinct CDR3 sequences, roughly 18% of them seen once. The chain carries TRBV4-1 and TRBJ2-5, with TRBD1 as a possible D gene (6 bases). The specimen was blood, either unsorted or a sorted T cell fraction (not recorded which). The clonotype comes from a human donor who was either an allogeneic HSCT recipient or a stem cell or donor lymphocyte infusion donor (not recorded which). It is not recorded whose cells these are; they may come from a transplant donor. CDR3 sequence reads: CASSQVQGPIQETQYF. The CDR3 nucleotides are TGCGCCAGCAGCCAAGTCCAGGGGCCCATACAAGAGACCCAGTACTTC.